This is a list of T cell receptor beta chains from one sample in a study of cytomegalovirus exposure and HLA in healthy donors. This table comes from immunoSEQ multiplex PCR, and its TCRdb copy is limited to in-frame clones, with some not included. The table records 93,000 or so clones, roughly 66% of them present only once. The sequencing sample was made of PBMCs. Receptors were obtained from a woman aged 50 to 60 in good health and CMV-seronegative. CDR3s include the opening cysteine and the closing phenylalanine or tryptophan. Fields, in order: CDR3 length, V gene, clone size, J gene, D gene, CDR3 DNA, CDR3 protein. A D gene is named only where the DNA matches it firmly. Clone size is shown for a subset of rows, as once, few, many or a class of expanded clone.

len: 15; v_gene: TRBV2; abundance: NA; j_gene: TRBJ2-7; d_gene: TRBD1; CDR3nt: TGTGCCAGCAGTGTAGGGGACAGGCATTTGTCGGGGCAGTACTTC; CDR3aa: CASSVGDRHLSGQYF
len: 14; v_gene: TRBV2; abundance: few; j_gene: TRBJ2-3; d_gene: TRBD1; CDR3nt: TGTGCCAGCAGCTCGACAGGGGGTAGGGTTACGCAGTATTTT; CDR3aa: CASSSTGGRVTQYF
len: 14; v_gene: TRBV7-8; abundance: NA; j_gene: TRBJ1-1; d_gene: NA; CDR3nt: TGTGCCAGCAGCTGGGCATCAGGGCTCCCTGAAGCTTTCTTT; CDR3aa: CASSWASGLPEAFF
len: 17; v_gene: TRBV30; abundance: NA; j_gene: TRBJ2-7; d_gene: NA; CDR3nt: TGTGCCTGGAATTTGGTTTCGAGTATCCCCCCTGAATACGAGCAGTACTTC; CDR3aa: CAWNLVSSIPPEYEQYF
len: 15; v_gene: TRBV7-9; abundance: NA; j_gene: TRBJ2-1; d_gene: TRBD1; CDR3nt: TGTGCCAGCAGCTCTCCGGGACAGGGCATAAATGAGCAGTTCTTC; CDR3aa: CASSSPGQGINEQFF
len: 13; v_gene: TRBV29-1; abundance: NA; j_gene: TRBJ1-4; d_gene: NA; CDR3nt: TGCAGCGTTGATATACAGGATACCGAAAAACTGTTTTTT; CDR3aa: CSVDIQDTEKLFF
len: 12; v_gene: TRBV18; abundance: few; j_gene: TRBJ1-5; d_gene: NA; CDR3nt: TGTGCCAGCTCACCTCCCAGTCAGCCCCAGCATTTT; CDR3aa: CASSPPSQPQHF
len: 15; v_gene: TRBV25-1; abundance: NA; j_gene: TRBJ2-7; d_gene: NA; CDR3nt: TGTGCCAGCAGTGAATTTTCGGCAGGCCCCTACGAGCAGTACTTC; CDR3aa: CASSEFSAGPYEQYF
len: 14; v_gene: TRBV28; abundance: NA; j_gene: TRBJ1-3; d_gene: NA; CDR3nt: TGTGCCAGCAGTCGCGGGAACTCTGGAAACACCATATATTTT; CDR3aa: CASSRGNSGNTIYF
len: 14; v_gene: TRBV7-9; abundance: NA; j_gene: TRBJ2-2; d_gene: NA; CDR3nt: TGTGCCAGCAACCCGCCCGCGGGCACCGGGGAGCTGTTTTTT; CDR3aa: CASNPPAGTGELFF
len: 15; v_gene: TRBV9; abundance: NA; j_gene: TRBJ1-4; d_gene: NA; CDR3nt: TGTGCCAGCAGCCCCACCCCAGTTCAAAATGAAAAACTGTTTTTT; CDR3aa: CASSPTPVQNEKLFF
len: 14; v_gene: TRBV19; abundance: NA; j_gene: TRBJ2-2; d_gene: TRBD2; CDR3nt: TGTGCCAGTAGCGGGACTAGCGATCTCGGGGAGCTGTTTTTT; CDR3aa: CASSGTSDLGELFF
len: 12; v_gene: TRBV9; abundance: NA; j_gene: TRBJ2-1; d_gene: NA; CDR3nt: TGTGCCAGCAGGGGCCCGGCCAATGAGCAGTTCTTC; CDR3aa: CASRGPANEQFF
len: 18; v_gene: TRBV18; abundance: few; j_gene: TRBJ1-2; d_gene: TRBD1; CDR3nt: TGTGCCAGCTCACCGAATAAGGGACAGGGGCTTTCTAACTATGGCTACACCTTC; CDR3aa: CASSPNKGQGLSNYGYTF
len: 14; v_gene: TRBV4-1; abundance: NA; j_gene: TRBJ1-5; d_gene: NA; CDR3nt: TGCGCCAGCAGCCAGCTGACAGTCAATCAGCCCCAGCATTTT; CDR3aa: CASSQLTVNQPQHF
len: 14; v_gene: TRBV10-2; abundance: few; j_gene: TRBJ1-2; d_gene: NA; CDR3nt: TGCGCCAGCAGTGAGTCCCAAAAACAGGGCTCCTACACCTTC; CDR3aa: CASSESQKQGSYTF
len: 16; v_gene: TRBV5-5; abundance: NA; j_gene: TRBJ2-2; d_gene: NA; CDR3nt: TGTGCCAGCAGCTTGGAGGGACACCTGAACACCGGGGAGCTGTTTTTT; CDR3aa: CASSLEGHLNTGELFF
len: 17; v_gene: TRBV5-1; abundance: NA; j_gene: TRBJ2-3; d_gene: TRBD2; CDR3nt: TGCGCCACCTCTCGTACCTTAGCGGGGGGGCCGACAGATACGCAGTATTTT; CDR3aa: CATSRTLAGGPTDTQYF
len: 15; v_gene: TRBV10-2; abundance: NA; j_gene: TRBJ1-3; d_gene: NA; CDR3nt: TGCGCCAGCAGTGAGACTCAGGGCGCTGGAAACACCATATATTTT; CDR3aa: CASSETQGAGNTIYF
len: 14; v_gene: TRBV19; abundance: NA; j_gene: TRBJ2-1; d_gene: TRBD2; CDR3nt: TGTGCCAGTAACCCTGCGGGAGGGAATAATGAGCAGTTCTTC; CDR3aa: CASNPAGGNNEQFF
len: 12; v_gene: TRBV7-8; abundance: NA; j_gene: TRBJ1-1; d_gene: NA; CDR3nt: TGTGCCAGCAGCTTAGATGGGGCTGCAGCTTTCTTT; CDR3aa: CASSLDGAAAFF
len: 14; v_gene: TRBV7-2; abundance: NA; j_gene: TRBJ2-3; d_gene: NA; CDR3nt: TGTGCCACTAGTCGGGGGTTTTTCACAGATACGCAGTATTTT; CDR3aa: CATSRGFFTDTQYF
len: 13; v_gene: TRBV5-6; abundance: few; j_gene: TRBJ1-1; d_gene: NA; CDR3nt: TGTGCCAGCAGCCTGACAATGAACACTGAAGCTTTCTTT; CDR3aa: CASSLTMNTEAFF
len: 12; v_gene: TRBV19; abundance: NA; j_gene: TRBJ1-2; d_gene: NA; CDR3nt: TGTGCCAGTAGTTATAAGGGCGGGGGCTACACCTTC; CDR3aa: CASSYKGGGYTF
len: 10; v_gene: TRBV7-9; abundance: NA; j_gene: TRBJ1-1; d_gene: NA; CDR3nt: TGTGCCAGTCGGCGGAATGAAGCTTTCTTT; CDR3aa: CASRRNEAFF
len: 14; v_gene: TRBV19; abundance: NA; j_gene: TRBJ2-7; d_gene: TRBD1; CDR3nt: TGTGCCAGTAGCCTCCGGGACAGGGGATACGAGCAGTACTTC; CDR3aa: CASSLRDRGYEQYF
len: 15; v_gene: TRBV27; abundance: NA; j_gene: TRBJ2-7; d_gene: NA; CDR3nt: TGTGCCAGCAGTTTTCGAAGCGGTACCCCTCGGGAGCAGTACTTC; CDR3aa: CASSFRSGTPREQYF
len: 14; v_gene: TRBV19; abundance: NA; j_gene: TRBJ2-2; d_gene: NA; CDR3nt: TGTGCCAGTAATGGAGGGGCGGTCACCGGGGAGCTGTTTTTT; CDR3aa: CASNGGAVTGELFF
len: 17; v_gene: TRBV4-1; abundance: NA; j_gene: TRBJ2-3; d_gene: NA; CDR3nt: TGCGCCAGCAGCCAAGCTGGAACAGGATCGGCCAAAGATACGCAGTATTTT; CDR3aa: CASSQAGTGSAKDTQYF
len: 18; v_gene: TRBV7-9; abundance: NA; j_gene: TRBJ1-6; d_gene: TRBD1; CDR3nt: TGTGCCAGCAGCCCTAGGGTCGGGACAGGGAATCAAAATTCACCCCTCCACTTT; CDR3aa: CASSPRVGTGNQNSPLHF
len: 15; v_gene: TRBV5-1; abundance: few; j_gene: TRBJ1-2; d_gene: NA; CDR3nt: TGCGCCAGCAGCTTGGAGGCGGCGGGGGTTCGGGGCTACACCTTC; CDR3aa: CASSLEAAGVRGYTF
len: 13; v_gene: TRBV28; abundance: NA; j_gene: TRBJ1-5; d_gene: NA; CDR3nt: TGTGCCAGCACGGACAGTGTCAATCAGCCCCAGCATTTT; CDR3aa: CASTDSVNQPQHF
len: 15; v_gene: TRBV7-2; abundance: NA; j_gene: TRBJ2-3; d_gene: NA; CDR3nt: TGTGCCAGCAGCTTCGGGGGAAGGAGCACAGATACGCAGTATTTT; CDR3aa: CASSFGGRSTDTQYF
len: 16; v_gene: TRBV19; abundance: NA; j_gene: TRBJ1-5; d_gene: NA; CDR3nt: TGTGCCAGTAGTACCACGCGGGGGGCCTGGGTTCAGCCCCAGCATTTT; CDR3aa: CASSTTRGAWVQPQHF
len: 14; v_gene: TRBV2; abundance: few; j_gene: TRBJ1-5; d_gene: NA; CDR3nt: TGTGCCAGCAGCGCAGGTAATAGCAATCAGCCCCAGCATTTT; CDR3aa: CASSAGNSNQPQHF
len: 13; v_gene: TRBV4-1; abundance: NA; j_gene: TRBJ2-7; d_gene: TRBD1; CDR3nt: TGCGCCAGCAGCCATGTGGGACAGGGCGAGCAGTACTTC; CDR3aa: CASSHVGQGEQYF
len: 14; v_gene: TRBV7-9; abundance: NA; j_gene: TRBJ2-3; d_gene: TRBD1; CDR3nt: TGTGCCAGCAGCGTAGGACAGGGCACAGATACGCAGTATTTT; CDR3aa: CASSVGQGTDTQYF
len: 16; v_gene: TRBV25-1; abundance: few; j_gene: TRBJ2-1; d_gene: TRBD2; CDR3nt: TGTGCCAGCAGTGAATCCCGGACTAGCGGGGGCCATGAGCAGTTCTTC; CDR3aa: CASSESRTSGGHEQFF
len: 13; v_gene: TRBV6-1; abundance: NA; j_gene: TRBJ1-2; d_gene: NA; CDR3nt: TGTGCCAGCAGTGACTATACAGGCACTGGCTACACCTTC; CDR3aa: CASSDYTGTGYTF
len: 16; v_gene: TRBV5-4; abundance: NA; j_gene: TRBJ2-2; d_gene: TRBD1; CDR3nt: TGTGCCAGCAGCTTGTCGGGGACAGGGGACACCGGGGAGCTGTTTTTT; CDR3aa: CASSLSGTGDTGELFF
len: 15; v_gene: TRBV7-6; abundance: NA; j_gene: TRBJ2-1; d_gene: NA; CDR3nt: TGTGCCAGCAGCTTAGACTGGTCTACCCACAATGAGCAGTTCTTC; CDR3aa: CASSLDWSTHNEQFF
len: 14; v_gene: TRBV19; abundance: NA; j_gene: TRBJ1-5; d_gene: NA; CDR3nt: TGTGCCACCAAAAAGGGAGCTTATAATCAGCCCCAGCATTTT; CDR3aa: CATKKGAYNQPQHF
len: 16; v_gene: TRBV7-3; abundance: NA; j_gene: TRBJ2-7; d_gene: TRBD2; CDR3nt: TGTGCCAGCAGCTTAGGTGTTAGCGGGAGTGGATACGAGCAGTACTTC; CDR3aa: CASSLGVSGSGYEQYF
len: 16; v_gene: TRBV6-5; abundance: NA; j_gene: TRBJ1-2; d_gene: NA; CDR3nt: TGTGCCAGCAGTTACTCGACTCCAGGGGACGTGGAAGGCTACACCTTC; CDR3aa: CASSYSTPGDVEGYTF
len: 16; v_gene: TRBV6-5; abundance: NA; j_gene: TRBJ1-1; d_gene: NA; CDR3nt: TGTGCCAGCAGTTACGCCTTGGGGCGTCGGAACACTGAAGCTTTCTTT; CDR3aa: CASSYALGRRNTEAFF
len: 16; v_gene: TRBV7-9; abundance: NA; j_gene: TRBJ1-2; d_gene: TRBD1; CDR3nt: TGTGCCAGCAGCTTAGGGTCGTCAGGGGGTAGCTATGGCTACACCTTC; CDR3aa: CASSLGSSGGSYGYTF
len: 17; v_gene: TRBV18; abundance: NA; j_gene: TRBJ2-5; d_gene: TRBD1; CDR3nt: TGTGCCAGCTCACGGACTGGGACAGGGGCCCCCCAAGAGACCCAGTACTTC; CDR3aa: CASSRTGTGAPQETQYF
len: 11; v_gene: TRBV20-1; abundance: NA; j_gene: TRBJ1-4; d_gene: NA; CDR3nt: TGCAGTGCTAGAGACGAGTCGAAACTGTTTTTT; CDR3aa: CSARDESKLFF
len: 13; v_gene: TRBV7-3; abundance: NA; j_gene: TRBJ2-1; d_gene: TRBD2; CDR3nt: TGTGCCAGCAGCCTAAGCGGGACCGGTGAGCAGTTCTTC; CDR3aa: CASSLSGTGEQFF
len: 15; v_gene: TRBV7-9; abundance: NA; j_gene: TRBJ2-5; d_gene: NA; CDR3nt: TGTGCCAGCAGCTTAGTCACAGGGTACCAAGAGACCCAGTACTTC; CDR3aa: CASSLVTGYQETQYF
len: 13; v_gene: TRBV6-5; abundance: NA; j_gene: TRBJ2-2; d_gene: TRBD1; CDR3nt: TGTGCCAGCATGTACAGGGGTGGCGGGGAGCTGTTTTTT; CDR3aa: CASMYRGGGELFF
len: 11; v_gene: TRBV6-5; abundance: NA; j_gene: TRBJ1-2; d_gene: NA; CDR3nt: TGTGCCAGCGGGGGGACTGGTGGCTACACCTTC; CDR3aa: CASGGTGGYTF
len: 19; v_gene: TRBV6-1; abundance: NA; j_gene: TRBJ2-3; d_gene: NA; CDR3nt: TGTGCCAGCAGTGTAACCCTCCCGGGACAAACAGCACGCACAGATACGCAGTATTTT; CDR3aa: CASSVTLPGQTARTDTQYF
len: 17; v_gene: TRBV18; abundance: NA; j_gene: TRBJ2-7; d_gene: TRBD2; CDR3nt: TGTGCCAGCTCACCAGTTTTCGCTAGCGGGGGGGCGAGAGAGCAGTACTTC; CDR3aa: CASSPVFASGGAREQYF
len: 15; v_gene: TRBV7-2; abundance: NA; j_gene: TRBJ2-1; d_gene: TRBD1; CDR3nt: TGTGCCAGCAGCTACCTCCCCGACAGGGGGAATGAGCAGTTCTTC; CDR3aa: CASSYLPDRGNEQFF